The sequence of this T cell receptor beta chain was determined in a study of CD8 T cells in ankylosing spondylitis. The V gene lost 2 bases and the J gene lost 7 bases, with 9 bases spanning the gap. The CDR3 is made up of 13 amino acids. Germline CDR1 is MDHEN and CDR2 is SYDVKM. Library preparation for TCR beta used quantitative 5'-RACE with molecular barcodes. TCRdb re-called the 5' RACE reads with MiXCR, one entry per CDR3 protein. There are 200,000 to 300,000 distinct CDR3 sequences in the sample; approximately 30% occur only once, and about 4.2% lies in the top ten. The V call is TRBV28, the J call TRBJ2-1, with D possibly called TRBD1 or TRBD2 (5 bases each). Sequencing was done on a sample of blood, either unsorted or a sorted T cell fraction (not recorded which). The TCR originated in a male donor with ankylosing spondylitis or in good health (not recorded which). CDR3 in DNA: TGTGCCAGCAGTTTACTCGGGGCGAATGAGCAGTTCTTC. Protein product: CASSLLGANEQFF.